Listed below are T cell receptor beta chains from one sample, sequenced in a study of T cells after posttransplantation cyclophosphamide. The repertoire was sequenced with immunoSEQ multiplex PCR; TCRdb's copy has only in-frame clones and lacks some. The sample was found to contain tens of thousands of clones, and every one recurs. Sequencing used PBMCs. These TCRs come from a woman aged 55-69 years in good health, CMV-negative, and a related stem cell transplant donor. Each CDR3 is given with its conserved first and last residue. A D gene is named only where the DNA matches it firmly. Where a row states a size, it is once, few, many or the class of an expanded clone; other rows omit it.

V	D	size	J	CDR3	DNA
TRBV2	TRBD1	many	TRBJ2-7	CASGEGQGFYEQYF	TGTGCCAGCGGGGAGGGACAGGGGTTCTACGAGCAGTACTTC
TRBV5-6	TRBD1	many	TRBJ1-1	CASSLGTVGEAFF	TGTGCCAGCAGCTTAGGGACAGTAGGGGAAGCTTTCTTT
TRBV15	.	many	TRBJ2-2	CATSRTSSSGELFF	TGTGCCACCAGCAGGACTAGTAGTTCCGGGGAGCTGTTTTTT
TRBV28	TRBD1	many	TRBJ1-3	CASSNTGGTGNTIYF	TGTGCCAGCAGCAATACAGGGGGGACTGGAAACACCATATATTTT
TRBV2	.	many	TRBJ2-7	CASRDGTTRPYEQYF	TGTGCCAGCAGGGATGGGACAACCAGGCCATACGAGCAGTACTTC
TRBV5-6	TRBD1	many	TRBJ2-3	CASSLAGTGTDTQYF	TGTGCCAGCAGCTTGGCCGGGACAGGCACAGATACGCAGTATTTT
TRBV19	TRBD1	many	TRBJ1-6	CASRDRDRGHRNSPLHF	TGTGCCAGTAGGGACCGAGACAGGGGGCATAGGAATTCACCCCTCCACTTT
TRBV6-6	TRBD1	many	TRBJ1-1	CASSYGTGAEAFF	TGTGCCAGCAGTTACGGGACAGGCGCTGAAGCTTTCTTT
TRBV7-6	TRBD2	few	TRBJ2-5	CASRELAGEVETQYF	TGTGCCAGCAGGGAACTAGCGGGAGAAGTAGAGACCCAGTACTTC
TRBV13	.	many	TRBJ2-7	CASSPREQRGYEQYF	TGTGCCAGCAGCCCACGGGAACAGAGGGGCTACGAGCAGTACTTC
TRBV14	.	many	TRBJ2-3	CASSQDVGTLTDTQYF	TGTGCCAGCAGCCAAGATGTGGGGACTTTAACAGATACGCAGTATTTT
TRBV4-1	TRBD1	many	TRBJ1-4	CASSQDPGTGWEKLFF	TGCGCCAGCAGCCAAGATCCCGGGACAGGGTGGGAAAAACTGTTTTTT
TRBV28	TRBD2	many	TRBJ2-7	CASSPTSGAYEQYF	TGTGCCAGCAGTCCGACTAGCGGGGCCTACGAGCAGTACTTC
TRBV19	TRBD1	many	TRBJ1-2	CASSLSGGDGYTF	TGTGCCAGTAGTCTCTCAGGGGGAGATGGCTACACCTTC
TRBV5-5	.	many	TRBJ2-7	CASSFGAQGSYEQYF	TGTGCCAGCAGCTTTGGGGCCCAGGGCTCCTACGAGCAGTACTTC
TRBV5-1	TRBD1	many	TRBJ1-1	CASSPETGNGLRAFF	TGCGCCAGCAGCCCCGAGACAGGGAACGGGTTACGAGCTTTCTTT
TRBV7-3	.	many	TRBJ1-2	CASSPCQQPSSRRGYTF	TGTGCCAGCTCCCCCTGCCAGCAGCCATCCTCCAGGCGTGGCTACACCTTC
TRBV18	.	many	TRBJ1-6	CASSPAAYSYNSPLHF	TGTGCCAGCTCTCCCGCGGCGTACTCCTATAATTCACCCCTCCACTTT
TRBV5-1	TRBD1	many	TRBJ2-7	CASSSPNRGGIYEQYF	TGCGCCAGCAGCAGCCCCAACAGGGGTGGGATTTACGAGCAGTACTTC
TRBV5-5	TRBD1	many	TRBJ1-2	CASSLTGGSGYTF	TGTGCCAGCAGCTTAACAGGGGGCTCTGGCTACACCTTC
TRBV13	TRBD1	.	TRBJ1-1	CASSFPTGGITEAFF	TGTGCCAGCAGCTTCCCGACAGGGGGGATAACTGAAGCTTTCTTT
TRBV2	.	many	TRBJ1-5	CASSGRMTASNQPQHF	TGTGCCAGCAGTGGGAGGATGACAGCTAGCAATCAGCCCCAGCATTTT
TRBV6-6	TRBD2	many	TRBJ2-1	CASSSGGGTYNEQFF	TGTGCCAGCAGTTCGGGCGGGGGAACCTACAATGAGCAGTTCTTC
TRBV28	TRBD2	many	TRBJ2-3	CASSKAGGRTDTQYF	TGTGCCAGCAGTAAAGCGGGAGGCCGCACAGATACGCAGTATTTT
TRBV27	.	many	TRBJ2-1	CASSSGALQFF	TGTGCCAGCAGTTCTGGGGCCCTGCAGTTCTTC
TRBV28	.	many	TRBJ1-2	CASTSPGRDGYTF	TGTGCCAGCACCTCCCCGGGGAGGGATGGCTACACCTTC
TRBV7-3	.	many	TRBJ2-1	CASSASAGNNEQFF	TGTGCCAGCAGCGCAAGCGCAGGGAACAATGAGCAGTTCTTC
TRBV6-5	.	many	TRBJ2-1	CAAHSSYNEQFF	TGTGCCGCGCACAGCTCCTACAATGAGCAGTTCTTC
TRBV7-2	TRBD2	many	TRBJ2-1	CASSLVAGGGNEQFF	TGTGCCAGCAGCTTAGTAGCGGGAGGAGGGAATGAGCAGTTCTTC
TRBV2	.	many	TRBJ2-2	CASNQRGGELFF	TGTGCCAGCAACCAAAGGGGGGGGGAGCTGTTTTTT
TRBV28	TRBD1	many	TRBJ1-2	CASSTGASNYGYTF	TGTGCCAGCAGTACAGGGGCCAGTAACTATGGCTACACCTTC
TRBV27	TRBD2	many	TRBJ2-1	CASSASGTSGVVVQFF	TGTGCCAGCAGTGCCAGTGGGACTAGCGGGGTCGTAGTGCAGTTCTTC
TRBV30	.	few	TRBJ2-5	CAWSRGGGGYQETQYF	TGTGCCTGGAGTCGGGGAGGGGGGGGGTACCAAGAGACCCAGTACTTC
TRBV7-3	TRBD2	few	TRBJ2-7	CASGMGGDPYEQYF	TGTGCCAGCGGAATGGGGGGGGACCCCTACGAGCAGTACTTC
TRBV12-3/TRBV12-4	TRBD1	.	TRBJ2-1	CASSRQGARNEQFF	TGTGCCAGCAGTCGACAGGGGGCGCGGAATGAGCAGTTCTTC
TRBV27	TRBD2	many	TRBJ2-2	CASKRIAGGVPGELFF	TGTGCCAGCAAGAGGATTGCGGGAGGCGTCCCCGGGGAGCTGTTTTTT
TRBV11-1	TRBD2	few	TRBJ2-3	CASSGGDTDTQYF	TGTGCCAGCTCGGGGGGGGACACAGATACGCAGTATTTT
TRBV12-3/TRBV12-4	TRBD1	many	TRBJ2-1	CASSVYRGHYNEQFF	TGTGCCAGCAGTGTCTACAGGGGCCACTACAATGAGCAGTTCTTC
TRBV7-3	TRBD2	many	TRBJ2-1	CASSLRASGYNEQFF	TGTGCCAGCAGCTTAAGGGCTAGCGGGTACAATGAGCAGTTCTTC
TRBV11-2	TRBD1	few	TRBJ2-5	CASSRGTGQETQYF	TGTGCCAGCAGCCGGGGGACAGGGCAAGAGACCCAGTACTTC
TRBV30	TRBD1	many	TRBJ1-4	CAWRRTGALEKLFF	TGTGCCTGGAGGCGGACAGGGGCTTTGGAAAAACTGTTTTTT
TRBV5-6	TRBD1	many	TRBJ2-7	CASSPTPGQGARGEQYF	TGTGCCAGCAGCCCAACCCCCGGACAGGGGGCGCGAGGCGAGCAGTACTTC
TRBV6-2/TRBV6-3	.	many	TRBJ2-3	CASRRGLSTDTQYF	TGTGCCAGCAGGAGAGGACTCAGCACAGATACGCAGTATTTT
TRBV4-3	TRBD2	many	TRBJ2-1	CASSRTSGNYNEQFF	TGCGCCAGCAGCCGGACTAGCGGGAATTACAATGAGCAGTTCTTC
TRBV27	TRBD2	many	TRBJ2-7	CASSSDSGTHYEQYF	TGTGCCAGCAGTTCCGATAGCGGGACCCACTACGAGCAGTACTTC
TRBV12-3/TRBV12-4	TRBD1	few	TRBJ1-5	CASSRGTAFNQPQHF	TGTGCCAGCAGTAGGGGGACAGCTTTCAATCAGCCCCAGCATTTT
TRBV5-6	.	many	TRBJ2-3	CASSSNDIRPTDTQYF	TGTGCCAGCAGCTCAAACGACATACGCCCCACAGATACGCAGTATTTT
TRBV5-4	.	many	TRBJ2-2	CASSVETQGFGELFF	TGTGCCAGCAGCGTCGAAACTCAGGGGTTTGGGGAGCTGTTTTTT
TRBV4-1	TRBD2	many	TRBJ2-1	CASSQQGLAGTYNEQFF	TGCGCCAGCAGCCAACAAGGACTAGCGGGGACCTACAATGAGCAGTTCTTC
TRBV19	.	few	TRBJ1-2	CASSPGRGRDNYGYTF	TGTGCCAGTAGTCCTGGGAGGGGCAGGGATAACTATGGCTACACCTTC